This T cell receptor beta chain was captured in a study of blood T cell repertoires in COVID-19. Measured with immunoSEQ multiplex PCR; TCRdb has only the in-frame clones, and not every one. The sample shows 110,000 or so clones, 70% to 90% of them seen only once. This CDR3 region has 15 residues. CDR1 is MRHNA, CDR2 SNTAGT, per germline. The V gene end was trimmed by 6 bases and the J gene end by 5 bases; junction bases not matched to a gene: 9. Source material: peripheral blood. This TCR came from a woman in her seventies who had recovered from COVID-19. The J gene is TRBJ1-2, the V gene TRBV6-4, with TRBD1 matching over 10 bases. The CDR3 sequence is CASRPRDRGVYGYTF. CDR3 in DNA: TGTGCCAGCAGGCCCCGGGACAGGGGAGTTTATGGCTACACCTTC.